This is a list of T cell receptor beta chains from one sample in a study of T cell repertoires in cytomegalovirus infection. Their specific antigens are unknown. TCRdb re-called the reads with MiXCR, one entry per CDR3 protein. The table has around 710,000 distinct CDR3 sequences, 25% to 35% seen once. The sample here was cultured CD8+ T cells from PBMCs, taken from culture after CMV antigen stimulation. All receptors come from a human donor in good health (CMV status not recorded). Some clones in this sample may be carry-over from other donors' samples. Each CDR3 is given with its conserved first and last residue. D genes are given only for firm matches. Some rows mark clone size as missing; the rest say once, few, many or name a class of expanded clone.

j_gene,len,abundance,v_gene,d_gene,CDR3nt,CDR3aa
TRBJ2-3,15,many,TRBV7-8,.,TGTGCCAGCAGCTTGGGCCTTTCCCGCACAGATACGCAGTATTTT,CASSLGLSRTDTQYF
TRBJ1-6,16,many,TRBV14,TRBD1,TGTGCCAGCAGCCAAGATCAGGGGGCCGGTAATTCACCCCTCCACTTT,CASSQDQGAGNSPLHF
TRBJ1-2,13,.,TRBV14,TRBD1,TGTGCCAGCAGCCAGTACAGGGGGTACGGCTACACCTTC,CASSQYRGYGYTF
TRBJ2-7,14,.,TRBV7-9,.,TGTGCCAGCAGCTTAGCGAGCCTAGTGGGCGAGCAGTACTTC,CASSLASLVGEQYF
TRBJ1-2,13,.,TRBV27,.,TGTGCCAGCAGTTTACGCGCAGGAAGGGGCTACACCTTC,CASSLRAGRGYTF
TRBJ1-1,15,.,TRBV15,.,TGTGCCACCAGCAGAGATTATGGAGATGGTGTGGATGCTTTCTTT,CATSRDYGDGVDAFF
TRBJ2-3,15,once,TRBV4-1,.,TGCGCCAGCAGCCCCTGGACGGGCGACGCAGATACGCAGTATTTT,CASSPWTGDADTQYF
TRBJ1-5,16,many,TRBV7-2,.,TGTGCCAGCAGCACCGGGACAACCTATAGCAATCAGCCCCAGCATTTT,CASSTGTTYSNQPQHF
TRBJ2-5,16,.,TRBV27,TRBD1,TGTGCCAGCAGTCCACTGACAGGGAATAGCCAAGAGACCCAGTACTTC,CASSPLTGNSQETQYF
TRBJ2-2,13,few,TRBV6-6,TRBD1,TGTGCCAGCAGTACAACAGGGGCCGGGGAGCTGTTTTTT,CASSTTGAGELFF
TRBJ2-2,15,many,TRBV7-9,TRBD1,TGTGCCAGCAGCCCCGCTACAGGGGTGGCCGGGGAGCTGTTTTTT,CASSPATGVAGELFF
TRBJ1-1,13,few,TRBV27,.,TGTGCCAGCAGTTTCAAGGGGAACACTGAAGCTTTCTTT,CASSFKGNTEAFF
TRBJ1-1,14,few,TRBV4-1,.,TGCGCCAGCAGCCAAGAGGGCGCGTTCACTGAAGCTTTCTTT,CASSQEGAFTEAFF
TRBJ1-1,12,.,TRBV6-8,TRBD1,TGTGCCAGCATCGACAGGGGCACTGAAGCTTTCTTT,CASIDRGTEAFF
TRBJ2-1,15,many,TRBV6-5,TRBD2,TGTGCCAGCAGGGCTAGCGGGGGCCTGTACAATGAGCAGTTCTTC,CASRASGGLYNEQFF
TRBJ2-2,15,.,TRBV7-9,TRBD1,TGTGCCAGCAGCTCGACAGGGGTGGTTGGCGGGGAGCTGTTTTTT,CASSSTGVVGGELFF
TRBJ2-1,16,once,TRBV10-3,TRBD1,TGTGCCGTCAGTGAGTCTTGGGACAGGGACTACAATGAGCAGTTCTTC,CAVSESWDRDYNEQFF
TRBJ1-6,17,.,TRBV9,.,TGTGCCAGCAGCGTGACGGAGAGGGGCTCCTATAATTCACCCCTCCACTTT,CASSVTERGSYNSPLHF
TRBJ1-1,10,many,TRBV19,.,TGTGCCAGCCACGGGGGCGTCGCTTTCTTT,CASHGGVAFF
TRBJ2-1,14,.,TRBV27,.,TGTGCCAGCAGTGGCGCCACGACCTACAATGAGCAGTTCTTC,CASSGATTYNEQFF
TRBJ1-1,13,.,TRBV7-6,.,TGTGCCAGCAGCTTAAACCCCCTCGGTGAAGCTTTCTTT,CASSLNPLGEAFF
TRBJ2-1,15,few,TRBV7-3,TRBD2,TGTGCCAGCAGCCCTTATAGCGGGGGGGCCAGTGAGCAGTTCTTC,CASSPYSGGASEQFF
TRBJ1-1,13,many,TRBV27,.,TGTGCCAGCAGTCCCAACCCCACAGGGAAAGCTTTCTTT,CASSPNPTGKAFF
TRBJ2-3,19,.,TRBV9,TRBD2,TGTGTCAGCAGCCAAATAATCCTAGCGGGGGACACCACAATGGGTACGCAGTATTTT,CVSSQIILAGDTTMGTQYF
TRBJ1-4,16,many,TRBV7-8,TRBD1,TGTGCCAGCAGCTGGAGGACAGGCGACTATAATGAAAAACTGTTTTTT,CASSWRTGDYNEKLFF
TRBJ1-6,16,.,TRBV6-2/TRBV6-3,.,TGTGCCAGCAAGGAGGACGCGTGGGGGTTTAATTCACCCCTCCACTTT,CASKEDAWGFNSPLHF
TRBJ2-1,13,.,TRBV6-6,.,TGTGCCGTCGCGGGTCTCTCCTACAATGAGCAGTTCTTC,CAVAGLSYNEQFF
TRBJ1-2,15,few,TRBV7-6,.,TGTGCCAGCAGCTTATCCCAGGGAAGGGACGTGGGCTACACCTTC,CASSLSQGRDVGYTF
TRBJ1-1,13,many,TRBV5-4,.,TGTGCCAGCAGCCCAGATCCCGGGACACGAGCTTTCTTT,CASSPDPGTRAFF
TRBJ1-5,12,many,TRBV7-9,.,TGTGCCAGCAGCCACAGCTCCCAGCCCCAGCATTTT,CASSHSSQPQHF
TRBJ2-1,17,few,TRBV10-3,TRBD2,TGTGCCATCAGTGAAGTCCCGGTACTAGCGGAAAACAATGAGCAGTTCTTC,CAISEVPVLAENNEQFF
TRBJ2-3,15,.,TRBV7-9,TRBD2,TGTGCCAGCAGCCCTCCGGGGCTAGCGGGGAAAGCGCAGTATTTT,CASSPPGLAGKAQYF
TRBJ2-5,15,once,TRBV27,TRBD1,TGTGCCAGCAGTGGTGAGCCGGGACAGGAAGAGACCCAGTACTTC,CASSGEPGQEETQYF
TRBJ2-7,13,.,TRBV12-5,.,TGTGCTAGTGGTTTGGCCGGCTCCTACGAGCAGTACTTC,CASGLAGSYEQYF
TRBJ2-1,13,.,TRBV27,TRBD1,TGTGCCGTGGTGGGACAGGGTTACAATGAGCAGTTCTTC,CAVVGQGYNEQFF
TRBJ2-2,17,.,TRBV6-2/TRBV6-3,.,TGTGCCAGCAGTTACTCCCCCGGGACGGGAAACACCGGGGAGCTGTTTTTT,CASSYSPGTGNTGELFF
TRBJ1-1,13,many,TRBV7-2,.,TGTGCCAGCAGCTTATCGACGGCCTCGGAAGCTTTCTTT,CASSLSTASEAFF
TRBJ2-2,16,.,TRBV6-6,.,TGTGCCAGCAGTTATTTGGCACAGGGGAACACCGGGGAGCTGTTTTTT,CASSYLAQGNTGELFF
TRBJ2-7,15,once,TRBV27,.,TGTGCCAGCAGTTTCTCCGGGGTACCCCCTTACGAGCAGTACTTC,CASSFSGVPPYEQYF
TRBJ2-3,15,few,TRBV27,TRBD1,TGTGCCAGCAGTACCCACAGACAGGGCCCAGATACGCAGTATTTT,CASSTHRQGPDTQYF
TRBJ2-1,18,.,TRBV4-1,TRBD2,TGCGCCAGCAGCCAAGATTTTCTAGCGGGGGGGATATACAATGAGCAGTTCTTC,CASSQDFLAGGIYNEQFF
TRBJ2-7,14,.,TRBV4-1,.,TGCGCCAGCAGCCAAGAATACCTCCACTACGAGCAGTACTTC,CASSQEYLHYEQYF
TRBJ1-5,16,few,TRBV6-1,.,TGTGCCAGCAGTGAAGCCGGGGGCAGGGGCAATCAGCCCCAGCATTTT,CASSEAGGRGNQPQHF
TRBJ2-2,12,.,TRBV7-9,.,TGTGCCAGCACCTGGGGGGCCGGGGAGCTGTTTTTT,CASTWGAGELFF
TRBJ2-1,18,.,TRBV4-2,TRBD2,TGTGCCAGCAGCCACCCTCCTCAGGGGCGGGGGGGCTACAATGAGCAGTTCTTC,CASSHPPQGRGGYNEQFF
TRBJ1-5,15,few,TRBV5-1,.,TGCGCCAGCAGCATACCCATGGGTAGCAATCAGCCCCAGCATTTT,CASSIPMGSNQPQHF
TRBJ2-2,15,.,TRBV2,TRBD2,TGTGCCAGCAGGGATGGGAGGGAGGGGACCGGGGAGCTGTTTTTT,CASRDGREGTGELFF
TRBJ1-6,13,many,TRBV7-2,.,TGTGCCAGCGGCGACTTCTTAAATTCACCCCTCCACTTT,CASGDFLNSPLHF
TRBJ1-2,11,once,TRBV7-6,.,TGTGCCAGCAGCGACTCTAATGGCTACACCTTC,CASSDSNGYTF
TRBJ1-2,16,few,TRBV6-6,TRBD1,TGTGCCAGCAGTTTAGGGGGCGGAGGAAAACGGTATGGCTACACCTTC,CASSLGGGGKRYGYTF
TRBJ1-2,14,.,TRBV4-1,TRBD1,TGCGCCAGCAGCGACCTACAGGGGATGGAGAGCTACACCTTC,CASSDLQGMESYTF
TRBJ2-5,14,.,TRBV27,.,TGTGCCAGCAGTTCAACAATTATCCAAGAGACCCAGTACTTC,CASSSTIIQETQYF
TRBJ1-2,14,.,TRBV2,TRBD1,TGTGCCAGCAGTGAAAGACAGGGATTGTATGGCTACACCTTC,CASSERQGLYGYTF
TRBJ1-2,13,.,TRBV24-1,.,TGTGCCACCAGTGGACCGACTAACTATGGCTACACCTTC,CATSGPTNYGYTF
TRBJ1-1,14,few,TRBV7-9,.,TGTGCCAGCAGCTCATGGACAGATAACACTGAAGCTTTCTTT,CASSSWTDNTEAFF
TRBJ1-4,14,.,TRBV7-8,.,TGTGCCAGCAGCTTCCAGCCCGGGTTGGATAAACTGTTTTTT,CASSFQPGLDKLFF
TRBJ1-1,12,.,TRBV19,.,TGTGCCAGTACCTTCACAGGGACTGAAGCTTTCTTT,CASTFTGTEAFF